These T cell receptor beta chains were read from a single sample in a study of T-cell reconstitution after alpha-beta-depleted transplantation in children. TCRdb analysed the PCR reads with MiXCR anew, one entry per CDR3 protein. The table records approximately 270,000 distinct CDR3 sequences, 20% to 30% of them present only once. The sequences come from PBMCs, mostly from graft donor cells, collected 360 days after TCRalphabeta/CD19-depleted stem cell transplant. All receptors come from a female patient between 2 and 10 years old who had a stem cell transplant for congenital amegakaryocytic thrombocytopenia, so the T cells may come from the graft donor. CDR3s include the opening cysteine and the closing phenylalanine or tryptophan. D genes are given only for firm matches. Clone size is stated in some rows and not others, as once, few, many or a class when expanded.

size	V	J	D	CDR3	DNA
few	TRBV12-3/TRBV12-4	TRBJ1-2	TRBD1	CASSLGAGQDYYGYTF	TGTGCCAGCAGTTTAGGAGCGGGACAGGATTACTATGGCTACACCTTC
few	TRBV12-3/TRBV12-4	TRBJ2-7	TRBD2	CASSQRGDYEQYF	TGTGCCAGCAGCCAACGGGGGGACTACGAGCAGTACTTC
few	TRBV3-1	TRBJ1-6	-	CASSQEAFRGRLEF	TGTGCCAGCAGCCAAGAGGCCTTTCGGGGACGGCTCGAGTTT
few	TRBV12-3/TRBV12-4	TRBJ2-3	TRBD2	CASSSFGGLAGGPIDTQYF	TGTGCCAGCAGTTCCTTCGGGGGACTAGCGGGAGGGCCTATTGATACGCAGTATTTT
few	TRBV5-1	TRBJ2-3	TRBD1	CASSPGTGGGTDTQYF	TGCGCCAGCAGCCCAGGGACAGGGGGAGGCACAGATACGCAGTATTTT
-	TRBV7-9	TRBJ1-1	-	CASSLGGADEAFF	TGTGCCAGCAGCTTAGGCGGGGCCGATGAAGCTTTCTTT
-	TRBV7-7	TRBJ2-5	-	CASSLFGGRQETQYF	TGTGCCAGCAGCTTGTTCGGGGGGCGGCAAGAGACCCAGTACTTC
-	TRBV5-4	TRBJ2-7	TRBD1	CASSYFWTGFGKGNYEQYF	TGTGCCAGCAGCTATTTTTGGACAGGATTTGGGAAGGGGAACTACGAGCAGTACTTC
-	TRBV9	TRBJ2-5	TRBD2	CASSVEAGVLETQYF	TGTGCCAGCAGCGTAGAAGCGGGAGTTCTGGAGACCCAGTACTTC
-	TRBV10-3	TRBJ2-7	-	CATQPRDNSYEQYF	TGTGCCACCCAACCGCGGGACAACTCCTACGAGCAGTACTTC
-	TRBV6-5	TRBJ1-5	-	CASSFQGDSNQPQHF	TGTGCCAGCAGTTTCCAGGGTGATAGCAATCAGCCCCAGCATTTT
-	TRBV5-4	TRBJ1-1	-	CASSLALGGGTEAFF	TGTGCCAGCAGCTTGGCACTTGGGGGCGGAACTGAAGCTTTCTTT
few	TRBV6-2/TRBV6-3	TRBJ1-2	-	CASRKPPRTYNYGYTF	TGTGCCAGCAGAAAACCCCCTCGGACTTATAACTATGGCTACACCTTC
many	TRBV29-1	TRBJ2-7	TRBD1	CSVGGQGKALMTYEQYF	TGCAGCGTCGGGGGACAGGGGAAGGCTTTAATGACTTACGAGCAGTACTTC
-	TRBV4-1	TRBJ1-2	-	CASSQDRAGMRHGYTF	TGCGCCAGCAGCCAAGATCGGGCAGGGATGCGCCATGGCTACACCTTC
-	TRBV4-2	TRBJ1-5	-	CASSYRQNQPQHF	TGTGCCAGCAGTTACCGACAGAATCAGCCCCAGCATTTT
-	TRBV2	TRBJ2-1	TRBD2	CASSETLAGHNEQFF	TGTGCCAGCAGTGAAACCCTAGCGGGACACAATGAGCAGTTCTTC
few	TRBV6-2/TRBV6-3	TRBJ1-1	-	CASSYSRRMNTEAFF	TGTGCCAGCAGTTACTCCCGGAGAATGAACACTGAAGCTTTCTTT
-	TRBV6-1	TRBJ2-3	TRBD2	CASSRDYQTDTQYF	TGTGCCAGCAGCCGGGACTACCAAACAGATACGCAGTATTTT
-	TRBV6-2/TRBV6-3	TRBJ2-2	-	CASSSVGGRLGELFF	TGTGCCAGCAGTTCTGTGGGGGGGCGCCTCGGGGAGCTGTTTTTT
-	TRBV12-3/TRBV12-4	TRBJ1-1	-	CASRGREVNTEAFF	TGTGCCAGCAGGGGGAGGGAGGTGAACACTGAAGCTTTCTTT
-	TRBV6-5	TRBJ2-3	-	CASKRADTQYF	TGTGCCAGCAAACGGGCAGATACGCAGTATTTT
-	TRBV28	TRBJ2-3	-	CASRTASTDTQYF	TGTGCCTCCCGGACTGCTAGCACAGATACGCAGTATTTT
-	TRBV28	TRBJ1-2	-	CASSSGAGSGGRGGYTF	TGTGCCAGCAGTTCAGGAGCCGGTAGCGGGGGCAGAGGCGGCTACACCTTC
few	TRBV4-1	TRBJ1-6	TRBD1	CASSQDRQGVINSPLHF	TGCGCCAGCAGCCAAGATCGACAGGGAGTTATCAACTCACCCCTCCACTTT
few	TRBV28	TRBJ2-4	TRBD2	CASSLKTSGRTKNIQYF	TGTGCCAGCAGCCTCAAGACTAGCGGGAGAACCAAAAACATTCAGTACTTC
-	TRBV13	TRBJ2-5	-	CARSRGQETQYF	TGTGCCAGGAGCAGGGGTCAAGAGACCCAGTACTTC
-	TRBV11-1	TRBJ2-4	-	CASSLDVLSAGNGINIQYF	TGTGCCAGCAGCTTAGATGTGTTGTCGGCGGGGAATGGGATAAACATTCAGTACTTC